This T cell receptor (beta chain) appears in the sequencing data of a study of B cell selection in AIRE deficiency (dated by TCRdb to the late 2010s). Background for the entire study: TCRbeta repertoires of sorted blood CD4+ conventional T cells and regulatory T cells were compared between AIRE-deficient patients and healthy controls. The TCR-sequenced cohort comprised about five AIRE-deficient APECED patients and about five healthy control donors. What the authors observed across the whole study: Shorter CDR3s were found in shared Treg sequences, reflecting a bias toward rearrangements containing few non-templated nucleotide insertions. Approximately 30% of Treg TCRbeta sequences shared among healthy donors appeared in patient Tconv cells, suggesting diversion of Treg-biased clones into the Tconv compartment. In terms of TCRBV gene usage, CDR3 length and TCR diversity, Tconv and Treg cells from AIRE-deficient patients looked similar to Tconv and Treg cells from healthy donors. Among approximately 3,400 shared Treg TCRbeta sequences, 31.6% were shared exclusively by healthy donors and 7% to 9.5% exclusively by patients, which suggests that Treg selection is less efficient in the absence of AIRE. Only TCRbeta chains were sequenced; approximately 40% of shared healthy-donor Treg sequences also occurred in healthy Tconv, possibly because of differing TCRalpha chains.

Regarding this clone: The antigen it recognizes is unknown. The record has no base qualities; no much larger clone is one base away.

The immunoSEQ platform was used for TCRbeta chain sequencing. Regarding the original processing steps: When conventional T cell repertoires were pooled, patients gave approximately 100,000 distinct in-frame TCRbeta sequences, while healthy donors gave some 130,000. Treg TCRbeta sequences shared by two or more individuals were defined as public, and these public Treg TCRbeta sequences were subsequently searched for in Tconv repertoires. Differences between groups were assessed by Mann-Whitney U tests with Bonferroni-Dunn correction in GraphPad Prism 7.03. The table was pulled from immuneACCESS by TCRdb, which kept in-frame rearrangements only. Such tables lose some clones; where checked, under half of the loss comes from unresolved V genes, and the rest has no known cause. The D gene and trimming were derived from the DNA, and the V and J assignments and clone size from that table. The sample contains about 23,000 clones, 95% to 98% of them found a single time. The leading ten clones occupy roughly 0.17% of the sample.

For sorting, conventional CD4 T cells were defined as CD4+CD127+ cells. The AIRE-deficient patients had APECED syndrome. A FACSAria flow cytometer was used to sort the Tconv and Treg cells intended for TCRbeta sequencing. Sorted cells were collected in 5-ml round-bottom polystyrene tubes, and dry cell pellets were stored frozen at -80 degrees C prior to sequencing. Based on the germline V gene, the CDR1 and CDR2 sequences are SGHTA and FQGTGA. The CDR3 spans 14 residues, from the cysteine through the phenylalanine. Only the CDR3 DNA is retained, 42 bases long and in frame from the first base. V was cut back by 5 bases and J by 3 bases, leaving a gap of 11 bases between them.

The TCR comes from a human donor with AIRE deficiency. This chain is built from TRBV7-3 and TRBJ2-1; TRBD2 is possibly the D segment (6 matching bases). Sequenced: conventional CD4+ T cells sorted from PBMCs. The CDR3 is CASSAGGVYNEQFF. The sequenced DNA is TGTGCCAGCAGCGCCGGGGGAGTCTACAATGAGCAGTTCTTC.